Shown below are 14 T cell receptor beta chains from a single sample sequenced in a study of T cells after yellow fever vaccination. TCRdb reanalysed the 5' RACE reads using MiXCR and keeps one entry per CDR3 protein. The sample consists of 610,000 or so distinct CDR3 sequences, 9% to 15% of them appearing once. Sample: PBMCs, taken on the day of the yellow fever booster vaccination. The receptors were gathered from a man younger than 40 who received the YFV17D yellow fever vaccine.

This clonotype was observed a few times. V is TRBV5-6 and J is TRBJ2-2; D might be TRBD2 (6 bases). The CDR3 contains 16 residues. The V end was cut by 6 bases, the J end by 5 bases, with 20 bases between. The germline V gene has CDR1 SGHDT and CDR2 YYEEEE. The CDR3 is CASIPGGGLVTGELFF. CDR3 DNA: TGTGCCAGCATTCCAGGAGGAGGGCTGGTGACCGGGGAGCTGTTTTTT. The full variable domain, in which reference TRBV5-6 and TRBJ2-2 provide the parts outside the CDR3, is DAGVTQSPTHLIKTRGQQVTLRCSPKSGHDTVSWYQQALGQGPQFIFQYYEEEERQRGNFPDRFSGHQFPNYSSELNVNALLLGDSALYLCASIPGGGLVTGELFFGEGSRLTVL.

This clonotype was found a few times. The DNA of the CDR3 is TGTGCCAGCAGCCCCTTCCTTACCGGGACAGGGGGATCCTTTGATGGCTACACCTTC. Its protein is CASSPFLTGTGGSFDGYTF. The chain couples TRBV12-3 or TRBV12-4 to TRBJ1-2; TRBD1 matches at 11 bases. Losses at the gene ends were 6 bases for V and 6 bases for J; bases not matched to a gene: 21. The CDR3 is 19 amino acids.

This clonotype has only one observation. The chain recombines TRBV15 with TRBJ2-7; the match to TRBD2 covers 12 bases. Germline V gene sequence: CDR1 LNHNV, CDR2 YYDKDF (reference sequence). The junction had 13 bases not matched to a gene; V was cut back by 6 bases and J by 4 bases. The CDR3 sequence is 17 residues long. The CDR3 reads CATRSLTLAGGGYEQYF. CDR3 nucleotides: TGTGCCACCAGAAGTCTAACACTAGCGGGAGGTGGGTACGAGCAGTACTTC.

This clonotype was detected only a few times. The chain joins TRBV6-5 to TRBJ1-1; D call uncertain. V lost 2 bases, J lost 11 bases, and 9 bases lay in between. This CDR3 has 11 amino acids. CDR1 MNHEY and CDR2 SVGAGI come from the germline V gene. As DNA, the CDR3 is TGTGCCAGCAGTTACCAGTTTGCGGCTTTCTTT. Encoded protein: CASSYQFAAFF.

This clonotype was counted only a few times. V usage is TRBV10-2 and J usage is TRBJ2-7; 7 bases agree with TRBD2. Germline CDR1 and CDR2: WSHSY and SAAADI. The junction had 13 bases not matched to a gene; V was cut back by 2 bases and J by 6 bases. This CDR3 is 16 amino acids long. The CDR3 DNA reads TGCGCCAGCAGTGAGCCGCGGGGCGGGAGAATCGGCGAGCAGTACTTC. This encodes CASSEPRGGRIGEQYF.

This clonotype was detected only a few times. The chain employs TRBV11-2 and TRBJ2-5; weak D call: TRBD2 (7 bases). V lost 0 bases and J 1 base, leaving 9 bases between the germline ends. This CDR3 has 15 residues. Looked up from germline, CDR1 is SGHAT and CDR2 is FQNNGV. The CDR3 sequence is CASSLDGGAQETQYF. The CDR3 coding sequence is TGTGCCAGCAGCTTAGATGGGGGGGCCCAAGAGACCCAGTACTTC.

A few counts support this clonotype. Here the CDR3 reads CASSLVAGPSYNEQFF. The CDR3 nucleotides are TGTGCCAGCAGCTTAGTTGCGGGACCTTCCTACAATGAGCAGTTCTTC. The chain couples TRBV7-8 to TRBJ2-1; D perhaps matches TRBD2 (6 bases). The CDR3 sequence is 16 residues long. V shed 1 base and J shed 1 base, with 11 bases lying between them. Germline loops: CDR1 SGHVS, CDR2 FQNEAQ.

The chain combines TRBV15 with TRBJ2-5, with D unresolved. This CDR3 region has 15 residues. Trimming cost V 0 bases and J 1 base, with 9 bases left between them. The germline gives CDR1 LNHNV, CDR2 YYDKDF (reference sequence). The DNA of the CDR3 is TGTGCCACCAGCAGAGAATTGAGGCCCCAAGAGACCCAGTACTTC. As protein: CATSRELRPQETQYF.

Only a few counts were recorded for this clonotype. V is TRBV27 and J is TRBJ2-3, with D hard to call. Trimming cost V 2 bases and J 1 base, with 10 bases left between them. Germline-derived CDR1 and CDR2 are MNHEY and SMNVEV (reference sequence). CDR3 size: 15 residues. CDR3 in DNA: TGTGCCAGCAGTTTAGAGAGGACGGGCACAGATACGCAGTATTTT. It encodes CASSLERTGTDTQYF.

V and J are TRBV18 and TRBJ2-1; a weak D match, TRBD2 (6 bases). CDR3 length equals 12 residues. CDR1 is KGHSH and CDR2 is LQKENI in the germline V gene. V lost 8 bases to trimming and J lost 4 bases, with 9 bases between them. CDR3 sequence reads: CASVSGYNEQFF. CDR3 sequence (DNA): TGTGCCAGCGTTAGCGGATACAATGAGCAGTTCTTC. The full variable domain, with the rest looked up from reference TRBV18 and TRBJ2-1, is NAGVMQNPRHLVRRRGQEARLRCSPMKGHSHVYWYRQLPEEGLKFMVYLQKENIIDESGMPKERFSAEFPKEGPSILRIQQVVRGDSAAYFCASVSGYNEQFFGPGTRLTVL.

The chain joins TRBV20-1 to TRBJ2-1; 14 positions match TRBD2. Germline V lookup: CDR1 DFQATT, CDR2 SNEGSKA (reference sequence). V lost 4 bases and J lost 5; bases outside the gene matches: 4. CDR3 length: 15 residues. The CDR3 DNA is TGCAGTGCTATCGGGACTAGCGGGAGCCACAATGAGCAGTTCTTC. Translation: CSAIGTSGSHNEQFF.

V is TRBV5-5 and J is TRBJ2-7, with 14 positions matching TRBD2. This CDR3 region has 16 residues. Trimming at V came to 5 bases and at J to 6 bases, leaving 10 bases not matched to a gene. Germline assignment: CDR1 SGHKS and CDR2 YYEKEE (reference sequence). The CDR3 sequence: CASRHEGTSGSREQYF. CDR3 bases: TGTGCCAGCAGGCATGAAGGGACTAGCGGGAGTCGCGAGCAGTACTTC.

The chain has TRBV15 and TRBJ2-6; no definite D call. Trimming removed 0 bases from V and 0 bases from J, with 12 bases in between. This CDR3 has 18 amino acids. Germline V lookup: CDR1 LNHNV, CDR2 YYDKDF (reference sequence). Here the CDR3 DNA reads TGTGCCACCAGCAGAGATGCCCCTGGCTACTCTGGGGCCAACGTCCTGACTTTC. Translating it yields CATSRDAPGYSGANVLTF.

The chain has TRBV20-1 and TRBJ2-7, with 8 bases that match TRBD1. From germline, CDR1 is DFQATT and CDR2 SNEGSKA (reference sequence). V dropped 3 bases and J dropped 3; count of bases not matched to a gene: 10. The CDR3 spans 15 residues. The CDR3 region is CSARPSGQGFYEQYF. The CDR3 bases are TGCAGTGCTAGGCCTTCCGGACAGGGCTTCTACGAGCAGTACTTC.